This is a list of T cell receptor beta chains from one sample in a study of T cell changes during pregnancy in multiple sclerosis. TCRdb keeps only in-frame clones here, not all; method: immunoSEQ multiplex PCR. This table holds around 41,000 clones, approximately 91% found once. The sequencing sample was made of PBMCs (not recorded whether the cells were cultured). These receptors were collected from a female donor with multiple sclerosis, enrolled in a pregnancy study. Each CDR3 is given with its conserved first and last residue. The D gene is left open where the match is weak. The size of a clone is reported for some rows only, either as once, few or many, or as a class for expanded clones.

clone_size: -; d_call: -; j_call: TRBJ1-2; v_call: TRBV7-9; cdr3_aa: CASSSRTGGWAGDYGYTF; cdr3_nt: TGTGCCAGCAGCTCTCGAACCGGGGGCTGGGCTGGGGACTATGGCTACACCTTC
clone_size: -; d_call: TRBD1; j_call: TRBJ2-4; v_call: TRBV6-5; cdr3_aa: CASSYSGQRTNIQYF; cdr3_nt: TGTGCCAGCAGTTACTCGGGACAGAGGACAAACATTCAGTACTTC
clone_size: -; d_call: -; j_call: TRBJ2-7; v_call: TRBV10-2; cdr3_aa: CASSESARDSYEQYF; cdr3_nt: TGCGCCAGCAGTGAGTCAGCCAGGGACTCCTACGAGCAGTACTTC
clone_size: once; d_call: -; j_call: TRBJ1-3; v_call: TRBV9; cdr3_aa: CASSDRNTIYF; cdr3_nt: TGTGCCAGCAGCGATAGAAACACCATATATTTT
clone_size: few; d_call: -; j_call: TRBJ1-5; v_call: TRBV2; cdr3_aa: CASSDPTGNQPQHF; cdr3_nt: TGTGCCAGCAGTGATCCGACAGGTAATCAGCCCCAGCATTTT
clone_size: -; d_call: -; j_call: TRBJ1-1; v_call: TRBV4-3; cdr3_aa: CASSQDPGMNTEAFF; cdr3_nt: TGCGCCAGCAGCCAAGATCCGGGGATGAACACTGAAGCTTTCTTT
clone_size: -; d_call: -; j_call: TRBJ1-1; v_call: TRBV13; cdr3_aa: CASSMLGATEAFF; cdr3_nt: TGTGCCAGCAGCATGCTGGGGGCAACTGAAGCTTTCTTT
clone_size: -; d_call: -; j_call: TRBJ1-2; v_call: TRBV6-1; cdr3_aa: CASSESLKGLGGYTF; cdr3_nt: TGTGCCAGCAGTGAATCTCTTAAGGGTTTGGGAGGCTACACCTTC
clone_size: -; d_call: -; j_call: TRBJ1-5; v_call: TRBV7-2; cdr3_aa: CASSLVGEDNQPQHF; cdr3_nt: TGTGCCAGCAGCTTAGTCGGAGAGGACAATCAGCCCCAGCATTTT
clone_size: -; d_call: -; j_call: TRBJ1-1; v_call: TRBV2; cdr3_aa: CASSESWASIMNTEAFF; cdr3_nt: TGTGCCAGCAGTGAATCCTGGGCAAGCATCATGAACACTGAAGCTTTCTTT
clone_size: -; d_call: -; j_call: TRBJ1-2; v_call: TRBV6-6; cdr3_aa: CASSHDNLGTGQYTF; cdr3_nt: TGTGCCAGCAGTCACGATAACCTAGGGACGGGCCAATACACCTTC
clone_size: -; d_call: -; j_call: TRBJ1-4; v_call: TRBV28; cdr3_aa: CASSPAGPGTNEKLFF; cdr3_nt: TGTGCCAGCAGTCCTGCGGGGCCCGGGACTAATGAAAAACTGTTTTTT
clone_size: once; d_call: -; j_call: TRBJ2-1; v_call: TRBV19; cdr3_aa: CASSSLREKNEQFF; cdr3_nt: TGTGCCAGTAGCAGTCTTCGGGAGAAGAATGAGCAGTTCTTC
clone_size: -; d_call: -; j_call: TRBJ1-4; v_call: TRBV28; cdr3_aa: CASSLRWAGEKLFF; cdr3_nt: TGTGCCAGCAGTTTAAGGTGGGCTGGTGAAAAACTGTTTTTT
clone_size: -; d_call: -; j_call: TRBJ2-5; v_call: TRBV6-5; cdr3_aa: CASRQYQETQYF; cdr3_nt: TGTGCCAGCAGGCAGTACCAAGAGACCCAGTACTTC
clone_size: -; d_call: -; j_call: TRBJ2-7; v_call: TRBV5-1; cdr3_aa: CASSTGVSYYEQYF; cdr3_nt: TGCGCCAGCAGCACGGGAGTCTCCTACTACGAGCAGTACTTC
clone_size: -; d_call: -; j_call: TRBJ2-7; v_call: TRBV30; cdr3_aa: CAWSQGTYEQYF; cdr3_nt: TGTGCCTGGTCTCAGGGGACTTACGAGCAGTACTTC
clone_size: -; d_call: TRBD2; j_call: TRBJ2-1; v_call: TRBV7-9; cdr3_aa: CASRGDPIGRVANEQFF; cdr3_nt: TGTGCCAGCAGAGGGGACCCTATCGGGAGGGTTGCCAATGAGCAGTTCTTC
clone_size: -; d_call: TRBD1; j_call: TRBJ2-5; v_call: TRBV6-1; cdr3_aa: CASSEQGETGSYETQYF; cdr3_nt: TGTGCCAGCAGTGAACAAGGGGAGACAGGGTCTTACGAGACCCAGTACTTC
clone_size: -; d_call: -; j_call: TRBJ1-5; v_call: TRBV2; cdr3_aa: CASHENARTNQPQHF; cdr3_nt: TGTGCCAGCCACGAGAATGCCCGGACAAATCAGCCCCAGCATTTT
clone_size: -; d_call: -; j_call: TRBJ2-2; v_call: TRBV30; cdr3_aa: CAWSRVGAATGELFF; cdr3_nt: TGTGCCTGGAGTAGGGTGGGAGCAGCAACCGGGGAGCTGTTTTTT
clone_size: -; d_call: -; j_call: TRBJ2-5; v_call: TRBV11-2; cdr3_aa: CASSLAGPQETQYF; cdr3_nt: TGTGCCAGCAGCTTAGCGGGCCCCCAAGAGACCCAGTACTTC
clone_size: -; d_call: TRBD2; j_call: TRBJ2-1; v_call: TRBV29-1; cdr3_aa: CSVTKREGTYNEQFF; cdr3_nt: TGCAGCGTTACTAAGCGGGAGGGAACCTACAATGAGCAGTTCTTC
clone_size: few; d_call: -; j_call: TRBJ2-5; v_call: TRBV7-2; cdr3_aa: CASSPIGLGEETQYF; cdr3_nt: TGTGCCAGCAGCCCCATCGGGTTGGGAGAAGAGACCCAGTACTTC
clone_size: -; d_call: -; j_call: TRBJ2-7; v_call: TRBV6-1; cdr3_aa: CASIKRTVTYEQYF; cdr3_nt: TGTGCCAGCATAAAAAGGACGGTAACCTACGAGCAGTACTTC
clone_size: -; d_call: -; j_call: TRBJ2-1; v_call: TRBV5-6; cdr3_aa: CASSLGLTGSSYNEQFF; cdr3_nt: TGTGCCAGCAGCTTGGGGCTAACAGGGAGCTCCTACAATGAGCAGTTCTTC
clone_size: -; d_call: TRBD1; j_call: TRBJ1-2; v_call: TRBV4-1; cdr3_aa: CASSQEGQGARGYTF; cdr3_nt: TGCGCCAGCAGCCAAGAGGGACAGGGGGCACGTGGCTACACCTTC
clone_size: -; d_call: TRBD2; j_call: TRBJ2-1; v_call: TRBV4-1; cdr3_aa: CASSQGSSGRSSSYNEQFF; cdr3_nt: TGCGCCAGCAGCCAAGGCTCTAGCGGGAGGTCCAGCTCCTACAATGAGCAGTTCTTC
clone_size: -; d_call: -; j_call: TRBJ1-2; v_call: TRBV5-4; cdr3_aa: CASSQGTGNYGYTF; cdr3_nt: TGTGCCAGCAGCCAAGGAACAGGGAACTATGGCTACACCTTC
clone_size: -; d_call: TRBD2; j_call: TRBJ2-7; v_call: TRBV11-2; cdr3_aa: CASSKTGGSGDEQYF; cdr3_nt: TGTGCCAGCAGCAAGACGGGCGGGAGTGGCGACGAGCAGTACTTC
clone_size: -; d_call: -; j_call: TRBJ1-3; v_call: TRBV4-3; cdr3_aa: CASSLIGGEIYF; cdr3_nt: TGCGCCAGCAGCCTCATTGGGGGGGAAATATATTTT
clone_size: -; d_call: -; j_call: TRBJ2-1; v_call: TRBV30; cdr3_aa: CAWGETQQFF; cdr3_nt: TGTGCCTGGGGGGAGACTCAGCAGTTCTTC
clone_size: few; d_call: TRBD1; j_call: TRBJ1-2; v_call: TRBV7-9; cdr3_aa: CASSLVGQGRLDYGYTF; cdr3_nt: TGTGCCAGCAGCTTAGTGGGACAGGGGCGTCTCGACTATGGCTACACCTTC
clone_size: once; d_call: -; j_call: TRBJ2-3; v_call: TRBV6-5; cdr3_aa: CASSSPKTDTQYF; cdr3_nt: TGTGCCAGCAGTTCGCCGAAGACAGATACGCAGTATTTT
clone_size: -; d_call: -; j_call: TRBJ2-7; v_call: TRBV5-1; cdr3_aa: CASSPDLQGYEQYF; cdr3_nt: TGCGCCAGCAGCCCGGATTTACAGGGCTACGAGCAGTACTTC
clone_size: once; d_call: TRBD2; j_call: TRBJ2-2; v_call: TRBV28; cdr3_aa: CASSFEVLAGTGELFF; cdr3_nt: TGTGCCAGCAGTTTCGAGGTGCTAGCGGGAACCGGGGAGCTGTTTTTT
clone_size: -; d_call: TRBD1; j_call: TRBJ1-3; v_call: TRBV2; cdr3_aa: CASRWDSPGNTIYF; cdr3_nt: TGTGCCAGCAGGTGGGACAGCCCTGGAAACACCATATATTTT
clone_size: -; d_call: -; j_call: TRBJ2-1; v_call: TRBV7-2; cdr3_aa: CASSRPTAGHNEQFF; cdr3_nt: TGTGCCAGCAGTCGACCAACCGCGGGACACAATGAGCAGTTCTTC
clone_size: -; d_call: TRBD2; j_call: TRBJ2-1; v_call: TRBV7-2; cdr3_aa: CASSLGLAVNEQFF; cdr3_nt: TGTGCCAGCAGCTTAGGACTAGCGGTCAATGAGCAGTTCTTC
clone_size: -; d_call: -; j_call: TRBJ2-3; v_call: TRBV4-1; cdr3_aa: CASARRASTDTQYF; cdr3_nt: TGCGCCAGCGCCAGACGGGCTAGCACAGATACGCAGTATTTT
clone_size: -; d_call: TRBD2; j_call: TRBJ2-2; v_call: TRBV5-1; cdr3_aa: CASSFSSGATGELFF; cdr3_nt: TGCGCCAGCAGCTTTAGTAGCGGGGCCACCGGGGAGCTGTTTTTT
clone_size: once; d_call: -; j_call: TRBJ2-1; v_call: TRBV7-2; cdr3_aa: CASSLNAGLSYNEQFF; cdr3_nt: TGTGCCAGCAGCTTAAACGCGGGACTTTCATACAATGAGCAGTTCTTC
clone_size: -; d_call: TRBD1; j_call: TRBJ1-1; v_call: TRBV18; cdr3_aa: CASSPAGQLNTEAFF; cdr3_nt: TGTGCCAGCTCACCCGCGGGACAGTTGAACACTGAAGCTTTCTTT
clone_size: -; d_call: TRBD1; j_call: TRBJ2-5; v_call: TRBV7-2; cdr3_aa: CASSLARGQGLAQYF; cdr3_nt: TGTGCCAGCAGCTTAGCGCGGGGACAGGGGTTGGCCCAGTACTTC
clone_size: -; d_call: -; j_call: TRBJ2-3; v_call: TRBV4-3; cdr3_aa: CASSRERRRSDTQYF; cdr3_nt: TGCGCCAGCAGCCGGGAGCGCAGACGTTCAGATACGCAGTATTTT
clone_size: -; d_call: -; j_call: TRBJ1-5; v_call: TRBV6-5; cdr3_aa: CASSRFTGEGQPQHF; cdr3_nt: TGTGCCAGCAGCCGATTCACAGGCGAGGGTCAGCCCCAGCATTTT
clone_size: -; d_call: TRBD2; j_call: TRBJ2-1; v_call: TRBV12-5; cdr3_aa: CASGLGTSGMRQFF; cdr3_nt: TGTGCTAGTGGTTTGGGGACTAGCGGGATGAGACAGTTCTTC
clone_size: -; d_call: -; j_call: TRBJ2-3; v_call: TRBV7-9; cdr3_aa: CASSNRGPDTQYF; cdr3_nt: TGTGCCAGCAGCAATCGGGGGCCAGATACGCAGTATTTT
clone_size: -; d_call: TRBD2; j_call: TRBJ2-3; v_call: TRBV6-5; cdr3_aa: CASLGGDTQYF; cdr3_nt: TGTGCCAGCTTGGGAGGGGATACGCAGTATTTT
clone_size: -; d_call: -; j_call: TRBJ1-5; v_call: TRBV11-2; cdr3_aa: CASSRGIQPQHF; cdr3_nt: TGTGCCAGCAGCCGAGGGATTCAGCCCCAGCATTTT
clone_size: -; d_call: TRBD2; j_call: TRBJ2-6; v_call: TRBV6-6; cdr3_aa: CASTYWGGSGANVLTF; cdr3_nt: TGTGCCAGCACGTACTGGGGGGGCTCTGGGGCCAACGTCCTGACTTTC
clone_size: -; d_call: -; j_call: TRBJ2-3; v_call: TRBV11-3; cdr3_aa: CASSLSRTDTQYF; cdr3_nt: TGTGCCAGCAGCTTATCTCGCACAGATACGCAGTATTTT
clone_size: -; d_call: -; j_call: TRBJ2-7; v_call: TRBV18; cdr3_aa: CASSPSLASYEQYF; cdr3_nt: TGTGCCAGCTCACCAAGTCTAGCGAGTTACGAGCAGTACTTC
clone_size: -; d_call: -; j_call: TRBJ2-7; v_call: TRBV28; cdr3_aa: CASSLVDRRTYEQYF; cdr3_nt: TGTGCCAGCAGTTTGGTGGACAGACGTACCTACGAGCAGTACTTC
clone_size: -; d_call: TRBD1; j_call: TRBJ2-1; v_call: TRBV6-6; cdr3_aa: CASSRTGDELQFF; cdr3_nt: TGTGCCAGCAGTCGAACAGGGGATGAATTGCAGTTCTTC
clone_size: -; d_call: -; j_call: TRBJ2-5; v_call: TRBV14; cdr3_aa: CASSSFMADQETQYF; cdr3_nt: TGTGCCAGCAGCAGTTTTATGGCGGACCAAGAGACCCAGTACTTC
clone_size: once; d_call: -; j_call: TRBJ1-1; v_call: TRBV11-2; cdr3_aa: CASSSQENTEAFF; cdr3_nt: TGTGCCAGCAGTTCACAGGAGAACACTGAAGCTTTCTTT